This T cell receptor beta chain was recorded in a study of T cells in Graves' hyperthyroidism and ophthalmopathy. Study observations and caveats: The blood repertoire included most of the expanded thyroid clonotypes above 0.001.

Turning to this clonotype: Its antigen is undetermined.

The CDR3 extends over 13 amino acids. The germline gives CDR1 MDHEN, CDR2 SYDVKM. Between the trimmed V and J ends, which lost 5 bases and 4 bases, there was a span of 11 bases. Lactation, pregnancy, other autoimmune disease or uncontrolled infection led to exclusion of patients. Clinical symptoms, serum thyroxine and TRAb, thyroid ultrasound and orbital computed tomography were used for the diagnoses. It was approximately 9.7 ml of fresh peripheral blood that supplied the PBMCs. RNA transcripts gave rise to amplified TCR beta CDR3 regions. The primer set for the first-round RT-PCR of the TCR CDR3 was HTBI. TCRdb processed the multiplex PCR reads anew with MiXCR; each CDR3 protein has one entry. The sample consists of more than 500,000 distinct CDR3 sequences, about 15% of them appearing once.

The sequenced material came from blood. The chain joins TRBV28 to TRBJ2-5; D may be TRBD2 (5 bases). The clonotype originates from a woman aged 25 to 39 with Graves' ophthalmopathy. Here the CDR3 reads CASSRRVIETQYF. The CDR3 coding sequence is TGTGCCAGCAGTAGGCGGGTTATAGAGACCCAGTACTTC.